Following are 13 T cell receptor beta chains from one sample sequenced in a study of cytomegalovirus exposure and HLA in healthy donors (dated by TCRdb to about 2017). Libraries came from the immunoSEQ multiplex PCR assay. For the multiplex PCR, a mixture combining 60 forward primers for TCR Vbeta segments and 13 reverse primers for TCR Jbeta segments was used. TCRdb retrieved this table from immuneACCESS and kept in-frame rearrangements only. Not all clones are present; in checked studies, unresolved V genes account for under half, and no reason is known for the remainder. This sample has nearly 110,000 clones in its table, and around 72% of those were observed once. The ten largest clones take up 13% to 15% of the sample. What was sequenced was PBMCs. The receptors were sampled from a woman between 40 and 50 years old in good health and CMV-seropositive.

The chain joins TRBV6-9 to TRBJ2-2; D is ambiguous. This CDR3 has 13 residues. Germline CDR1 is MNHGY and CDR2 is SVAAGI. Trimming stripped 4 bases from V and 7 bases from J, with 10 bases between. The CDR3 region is CASSLVPGGELFF. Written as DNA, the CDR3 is TGTGCCAGCAGTTTGGTCCCAGGCGGGGAGCTGTTTTTT.

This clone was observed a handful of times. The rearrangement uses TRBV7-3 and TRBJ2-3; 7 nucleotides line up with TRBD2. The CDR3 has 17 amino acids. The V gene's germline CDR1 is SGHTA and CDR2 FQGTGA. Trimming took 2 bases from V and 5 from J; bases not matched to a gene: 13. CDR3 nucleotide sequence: TGTGCCAGCAGCTTAGGGGGGGGGATAACTACACAAGATACGCAGTATTTT. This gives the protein CASSLGGGITTQDTQYF.

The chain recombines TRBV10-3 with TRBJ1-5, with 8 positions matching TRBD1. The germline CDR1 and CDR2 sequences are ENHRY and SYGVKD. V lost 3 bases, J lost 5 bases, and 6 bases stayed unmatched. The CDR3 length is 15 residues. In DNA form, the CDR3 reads TGTGCCATCAGTGAAAGATTGACAGGGGATCAGCCCCAGCATTTT. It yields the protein CAISERLTGDQPQHF.

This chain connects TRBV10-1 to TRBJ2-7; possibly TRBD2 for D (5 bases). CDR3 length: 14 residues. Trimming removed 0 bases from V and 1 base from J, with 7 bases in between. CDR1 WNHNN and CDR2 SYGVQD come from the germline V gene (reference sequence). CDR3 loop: CASSESGDSYEQYF. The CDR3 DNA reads TGCGCCAGCAGTGAGTCCGGGGATTCCTACGAGCAGTACTTC.

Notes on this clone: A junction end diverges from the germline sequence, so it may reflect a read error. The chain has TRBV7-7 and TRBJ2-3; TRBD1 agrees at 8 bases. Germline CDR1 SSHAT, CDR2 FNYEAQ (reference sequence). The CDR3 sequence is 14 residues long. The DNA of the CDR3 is TGTGCTAGCAGCTTGGACAGGGCGACAGATACGCAGTATTTT. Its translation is CASSLDRATDTQYF.

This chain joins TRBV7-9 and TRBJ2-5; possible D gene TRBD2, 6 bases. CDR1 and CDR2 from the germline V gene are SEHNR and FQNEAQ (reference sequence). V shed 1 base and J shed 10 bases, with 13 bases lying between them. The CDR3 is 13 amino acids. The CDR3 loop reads CASSLGWSGDQYF. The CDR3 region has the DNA TGTGCCAGCAGCTTAGGCTGGTCGGGGGACCAGTACTTC. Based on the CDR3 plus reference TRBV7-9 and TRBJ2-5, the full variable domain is DTGVSQNPRHKITKRGQNVTFRCDPISEHNRLYWYRQTLGQGPEFLTYFQNEAQLEKSRLLSDRFSAERPKGSFSTLEIQRTEQGDSAMYLCASSLGWSGDQYFGPGTRLLVL.

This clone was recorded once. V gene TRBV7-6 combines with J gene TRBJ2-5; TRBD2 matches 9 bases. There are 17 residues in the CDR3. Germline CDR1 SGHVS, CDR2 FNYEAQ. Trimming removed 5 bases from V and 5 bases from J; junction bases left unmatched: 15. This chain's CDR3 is CASSRRLAGNLGETQYF. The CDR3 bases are TGTGCCAGCAGCCGTAGGCTAGCGGGGAATCTCGGCGAGACCCAGTACTTC.

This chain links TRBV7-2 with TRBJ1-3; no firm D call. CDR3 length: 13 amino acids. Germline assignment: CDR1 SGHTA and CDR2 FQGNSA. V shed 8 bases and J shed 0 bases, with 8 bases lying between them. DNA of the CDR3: TGTGCCAGCGGCCACAGCTCTGGAAACACCATATATTTT. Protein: CASGHSSGNTIYF.

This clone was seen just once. DNA of the CDR3: TGTGCCAGCAGTGTTCGACCCGGGACAAGCACTCCCGAATATGGCTACACCTTC. It translates to CASSVRPGTSTPEYGYTF. The chain joins TRBV6-1 to TRBJ1-2, with D possibly TRBD1 on 6 matching bases. CDR3 size: 18 residues. Per the germline V gene, CDR1 is MNHNS and CDR2 is SASEGT. V shed 4 bases and J shed 5 bases, with 26 bases lying between them.

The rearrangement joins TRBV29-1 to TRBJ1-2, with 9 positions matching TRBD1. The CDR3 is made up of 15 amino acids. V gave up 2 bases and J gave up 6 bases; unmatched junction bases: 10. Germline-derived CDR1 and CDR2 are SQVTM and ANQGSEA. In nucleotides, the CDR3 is TGCAGCGTTGAATGGTTGAGAACAGGGGGCAATGGCTACACCTTC. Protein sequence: CSVEWLRTGGNGYTF.

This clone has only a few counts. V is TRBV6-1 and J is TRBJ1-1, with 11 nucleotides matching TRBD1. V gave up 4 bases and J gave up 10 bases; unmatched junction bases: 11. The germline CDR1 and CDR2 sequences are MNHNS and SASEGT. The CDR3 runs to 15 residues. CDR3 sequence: CASSALWTGGLGAFF. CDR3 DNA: TGTGCCAGCAGTGCCCTTTGGACAGGGGGCTTGGGAGCTTTCTTT.

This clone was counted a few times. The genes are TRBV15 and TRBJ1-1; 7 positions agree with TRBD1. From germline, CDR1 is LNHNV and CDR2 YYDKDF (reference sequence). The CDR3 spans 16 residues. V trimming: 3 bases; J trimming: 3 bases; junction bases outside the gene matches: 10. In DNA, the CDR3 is TGTGCCACCAGCAGGCCGACAGGGCGTGGCGACACTGAAGCTTTCTTT. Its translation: CATSRPTGRGDTEAFF.

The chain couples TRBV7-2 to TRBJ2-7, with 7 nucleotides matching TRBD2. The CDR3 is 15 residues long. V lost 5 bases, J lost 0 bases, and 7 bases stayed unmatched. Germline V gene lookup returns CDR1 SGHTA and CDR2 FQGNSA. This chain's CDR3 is CASSRSSGSSYEQYF. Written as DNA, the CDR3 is TGTGCCAGCAGCCGATCTAGCGGAAGCTCCTACGAGCAGTACTTC.